A selection of T cell receptor beta chains follows, all from one sample in a study of cytomegalovirus exposure and HLA in healthy donors. Clones were sequenced by immunoSEQ multiplex PCR, and TCRdb holds only the in-frame ones, with some missing. This table holds about 140,000 clones, about 87% found once. Sequenced material: PBMCs. These receptors all come from a man between 18 and 35 years old in good health and CMV-seropositive. The CDR3 runs from the conserved cysteine through the conserved F or W. The D gene is left open where the match is weak.

TRBJ2-7	TRBV20-1	TRBD1	CSAPQGAEQYF	TGCAGTGCTCCACAGGGGGCCGAGCAGTACTTC
TRBJ1-5	TRBV2	TRBD1	CASRATGDVQPQHF	TGTGCCAGCAGGGCGACAGGGGATGTTCAGCCCCAGCATTTT
TRBJ2-2	TRBV15	-	CATSFEGVTGELFF	TGTGCCACCAGCTTTGAAGGGGTCACCGGGGAGCTGTTTTTT
TRBJ1-4	TRBV5-1	-	CASSLDSFEKLFF	TGCGCCAGCAGCTTGGACAGCTTTGAAAAACTGTTTTTT
TRBJ1-5	TRBV7-9	-	CASSHYVGRVGQNQPQHF	TGTGCCAGCAGCCACTATGTCGGCAGGGTCGGCCAGAATCAGCCCCAGCATTTT
TRBJ2-2	TRBV4-2	TRBD2	CASSQGLAGGHVGELFF	TGTGCCAGCAGCCAGGGACTAGCGGGGGGGCATGTCGGGGAGCTGTTTTTT
TRBJ2-1	TRBV10-1	-	CASSFLEGGFQFF	TGCGCCAGCAGTTTTTTGGAGGGGGGGTTTCAGTTCTTC
TRBJ1-6	TRBV5-1	-	CASSLVDRSSPLHF	TGCGCCAGCAGCTTGGTGGACAGAAGCTCACCCCTCCACTTT
TRBJ1-2	TRBV27	TRBD1	CASSIGTGSNLYGYTF	TGTGCCAGCAGTATTGGGACAGGATCGAACCTTTATGGCTACACCTTC
TRBJ2-1	TRBV9	-	CASSVSGGIARSYNEQFF	TGTGCCAGCAGCGTTTCCGGGGGAATAGCGAGGTCATACAATGAGCAGTTCTTC
TRBJ2-2	TRBV4-2	TRBD2	CASSQDPPGLAGEAGELFF	TGTGCCAGCAGCCAAGATCCCCCTGGGCTAGCGGGAGAGGCCGGGGAGCTGTTTTTT
TRBJ2-3	TRBV12-5	-	CASGLILRRGLTDTQYF	TGTGCTAGTGGTTTGATCCTAAGGAGAGGGTTGACAGATACGCAGTATTTT
TRBJ1-2	TRBV29-1	TRBD1	CSVVTGTGGANYGYTF	TGCAGCGTTGTTACTGGGACAGGGGGCGCCAACTATGGCTACACCTTC
TRBJ1-4	TRBV7-9	TRBD1	CASSWTGGVTNEKLFF	TGTGCCAGCAGCTGGACAGGGGGCGTTACTAATGAAAAACTGTTTTTT
TRBJ1-4	TRBV6-5	-	CASSHGTTNEKLFF	TGTGCCAGCAGTCACGGTACAACTAATGAAAAACTGTTTTTT
TRBJ2-5	TRBV5-1	TRBD2	CASSLAPSGGQETQYF	TGCGCCAGCAGCTTGGCACCTAGCGGGGGGCAAGAGACCCAGTACTTC
TRBJ1-2	TRBV6-1	-	CASSESPGGYTF	TGTGCCAGCAGTGAATCGCCAGGTGGCTACACCTTC
TRBJ2-5	TRBV5-6	TRBD2	CASSTQKSGRAVETQYF	TGTGCCAGCAGCACTCAGAAGAGCGGGAGGGCCGTAGAGACCCAGTACTTC
TRBJ1-1	TRBV9	-	CASSPVGGNTEAFF	TGTGCCAGCAGCCCCGTGGGGGGAAACACTGAAGCTTTCTTT
TRBJ2-5	TRBV27	TRBD2	CASSRRGLAGMFQETQYF	TGTGCCAGCAGCCGACGGGGACTAGCGGGGATGTTTCAAGAGACCCAGTACTTC